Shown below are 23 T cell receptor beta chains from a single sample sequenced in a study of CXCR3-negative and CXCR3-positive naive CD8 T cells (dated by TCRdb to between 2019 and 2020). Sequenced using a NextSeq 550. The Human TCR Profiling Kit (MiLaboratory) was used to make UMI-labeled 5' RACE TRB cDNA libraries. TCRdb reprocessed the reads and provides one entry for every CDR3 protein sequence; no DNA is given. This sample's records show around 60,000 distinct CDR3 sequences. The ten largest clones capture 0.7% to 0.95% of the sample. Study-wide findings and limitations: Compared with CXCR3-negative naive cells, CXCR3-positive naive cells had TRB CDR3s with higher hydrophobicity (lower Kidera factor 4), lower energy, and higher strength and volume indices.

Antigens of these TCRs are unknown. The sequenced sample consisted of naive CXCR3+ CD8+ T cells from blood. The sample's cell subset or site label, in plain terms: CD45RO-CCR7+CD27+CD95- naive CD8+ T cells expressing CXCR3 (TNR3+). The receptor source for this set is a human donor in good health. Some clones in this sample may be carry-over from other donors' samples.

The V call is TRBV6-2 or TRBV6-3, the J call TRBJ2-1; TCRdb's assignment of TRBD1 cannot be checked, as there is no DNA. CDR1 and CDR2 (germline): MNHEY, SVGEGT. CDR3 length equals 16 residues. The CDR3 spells CASSLPGQPPYNEQFF.

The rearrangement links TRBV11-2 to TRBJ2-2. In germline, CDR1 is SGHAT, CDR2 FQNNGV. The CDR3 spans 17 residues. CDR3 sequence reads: CASSLPRGSPNTGELFF. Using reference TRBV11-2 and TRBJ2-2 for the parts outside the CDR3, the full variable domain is EAGVAQSPRYKIIEKRQSVAFWCNPISGHATLYWYQQILGQGPKLLIQFQNNGVVDDSQLPKDRFSAERLKGVDSTLKIQPAKLEDSAVYLCASSLPRGSPNTGELFFGEGSRLTVL.

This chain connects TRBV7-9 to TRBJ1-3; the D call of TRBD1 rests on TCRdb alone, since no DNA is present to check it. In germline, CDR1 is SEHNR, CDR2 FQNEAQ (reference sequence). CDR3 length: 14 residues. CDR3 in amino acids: CASRPGTGGNTIYF.

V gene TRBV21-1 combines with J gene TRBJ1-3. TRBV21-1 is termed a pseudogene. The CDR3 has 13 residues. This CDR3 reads CASHDFSGNTIYF.

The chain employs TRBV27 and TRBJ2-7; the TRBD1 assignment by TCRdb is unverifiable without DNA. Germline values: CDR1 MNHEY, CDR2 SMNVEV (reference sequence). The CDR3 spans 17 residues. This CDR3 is CASSPGVNLGGVYEQYF.

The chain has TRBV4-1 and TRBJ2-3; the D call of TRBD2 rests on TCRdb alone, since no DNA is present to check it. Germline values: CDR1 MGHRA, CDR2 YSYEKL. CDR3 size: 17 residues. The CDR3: CASSYGVLAGRTDTQYF.

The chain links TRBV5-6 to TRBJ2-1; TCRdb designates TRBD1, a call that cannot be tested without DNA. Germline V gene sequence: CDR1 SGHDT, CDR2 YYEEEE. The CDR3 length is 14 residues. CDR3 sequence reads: CASSLGNDRHEQFF.

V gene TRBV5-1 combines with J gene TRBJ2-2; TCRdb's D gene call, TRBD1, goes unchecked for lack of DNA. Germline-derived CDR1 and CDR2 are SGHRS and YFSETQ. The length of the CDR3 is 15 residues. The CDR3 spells CASWDAFANTGELFF.

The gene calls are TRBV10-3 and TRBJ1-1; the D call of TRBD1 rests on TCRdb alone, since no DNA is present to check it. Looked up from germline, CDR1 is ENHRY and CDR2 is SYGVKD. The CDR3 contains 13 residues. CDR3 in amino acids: CAISESNGGEAFF.

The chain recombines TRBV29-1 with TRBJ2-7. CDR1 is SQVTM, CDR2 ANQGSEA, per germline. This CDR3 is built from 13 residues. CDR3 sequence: CSVEDSDINEQYF.

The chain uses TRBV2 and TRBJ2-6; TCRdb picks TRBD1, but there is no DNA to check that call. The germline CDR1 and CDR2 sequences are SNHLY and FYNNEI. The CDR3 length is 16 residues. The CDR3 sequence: CATTDRGSSGANVLTF.

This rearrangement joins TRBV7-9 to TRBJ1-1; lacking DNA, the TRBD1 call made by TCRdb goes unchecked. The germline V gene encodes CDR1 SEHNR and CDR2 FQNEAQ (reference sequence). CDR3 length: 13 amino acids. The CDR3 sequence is CASTPTGNTEAFF.

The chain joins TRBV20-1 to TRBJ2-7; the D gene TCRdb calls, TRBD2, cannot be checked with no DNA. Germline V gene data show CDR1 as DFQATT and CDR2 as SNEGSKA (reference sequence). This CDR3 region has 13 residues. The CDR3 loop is CSARRTSSYEQYF.

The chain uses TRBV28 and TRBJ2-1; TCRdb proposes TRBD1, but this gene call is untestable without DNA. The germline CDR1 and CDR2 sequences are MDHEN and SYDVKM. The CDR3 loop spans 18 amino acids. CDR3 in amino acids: CASSLLIFRDRGTNEQFF.

CDR3 in amino acids: CASSYPNMGGYTF. The genes are TRBV6-5 and TRBJ1-2. CDR1 and CDR2 (germline): MNHEY, SVGAGI. CDR3 length: 13 amino acids.

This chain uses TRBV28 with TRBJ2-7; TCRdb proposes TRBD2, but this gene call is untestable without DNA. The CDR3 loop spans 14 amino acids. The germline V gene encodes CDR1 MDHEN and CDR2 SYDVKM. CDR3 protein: CATSGLAGSYEQYF.

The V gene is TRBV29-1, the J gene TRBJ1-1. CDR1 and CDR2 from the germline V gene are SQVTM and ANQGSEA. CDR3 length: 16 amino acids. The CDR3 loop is CSVEEGGLLMNTEAFF.

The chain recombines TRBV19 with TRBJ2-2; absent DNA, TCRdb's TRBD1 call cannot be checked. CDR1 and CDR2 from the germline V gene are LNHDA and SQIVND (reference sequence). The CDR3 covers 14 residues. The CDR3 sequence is CATLRDTYTGELFF.

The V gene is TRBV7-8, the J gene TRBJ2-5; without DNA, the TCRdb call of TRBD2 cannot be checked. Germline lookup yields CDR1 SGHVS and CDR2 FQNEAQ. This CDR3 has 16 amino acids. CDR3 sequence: CASSYPGLAGVETQYF.

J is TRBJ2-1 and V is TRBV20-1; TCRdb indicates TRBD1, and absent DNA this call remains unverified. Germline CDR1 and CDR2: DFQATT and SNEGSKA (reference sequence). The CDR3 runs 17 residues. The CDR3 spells CSACIPGLATSYNEQFF.

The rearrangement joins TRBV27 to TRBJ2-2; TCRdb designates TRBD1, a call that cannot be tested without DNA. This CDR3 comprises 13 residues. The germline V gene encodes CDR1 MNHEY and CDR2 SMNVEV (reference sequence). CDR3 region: CASSPGRSGELFF.

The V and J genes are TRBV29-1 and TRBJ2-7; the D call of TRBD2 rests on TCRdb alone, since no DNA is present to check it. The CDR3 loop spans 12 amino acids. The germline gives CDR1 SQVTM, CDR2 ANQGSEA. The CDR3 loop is CSVVGEGLEQYF.

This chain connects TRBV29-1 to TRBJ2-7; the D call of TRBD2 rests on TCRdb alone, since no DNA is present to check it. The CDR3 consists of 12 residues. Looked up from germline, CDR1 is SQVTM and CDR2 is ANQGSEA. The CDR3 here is CSVATGPKEQYF.